The clone carrying this TCR beta chain was seen at least ten times. Its antigen is not identified. No treatment of any kind had been given to any patient before thyroid surgery. The data were obtained in a study of metastatic and nonmetastatic thyroid tumors. The study's findings and limits: In both blood and tumor samples, TCR beta diversity was reported significantly higher for malignant than benign nodules.

TCRdb re-analyzed the PCR reads using MiXCR. The sample has tens of thousands of clones, roughly 14% seen once. Germline assignment: CDR1 DFQATT and CDR2 SNEGSKA (reference sequence). This CDR3 has 12 amino acids. V was clipped by 3 bases and J by 8 bases, with 11 bases between them. The sequenced material came from tumor tissue. The chain carries TRBV20-1 and TRBJ2-1; D gene unclear. This sequence was found in a female donor with papillary thyroid cancer or a benign thyroid nodule (not recorded which). Some clones in this sample may be carry-over from other donors' samples. The CDR3 sequence is CSARERSYEQFF. The CDR3 DNA follows: TGCAGTGCTAGGGAGCGAAGCTATGAGCAGTTCTTC.